The 10 T cell receptor beta chains given below trace back to one sample, sequenced in a study of OX40 agonist ivuxolimab in advanced cancers. Assay used: immunoSEQ multiplex PCR; TCRdb lists only in-frame clones, some missing. The sample shows 69,000 or so clones, almost 85% of them seen only once. The material sequenced was CD4+ or CD8+ T cells sorted from blood, taken in a trial of the OX40 agonist ivuxolimab. The receptors stem from an adult with an advanced solid tumor such as melanoma, head and neck, liver or kidney cancer.

J is TRBJ1-1 and V is TRBV28, with D possibly being TRBD1 (6 bases). V lost 0 bases, J lost 6 bases, and 14 bases lay in between. Germline CDR1 MDHEN, CDR2 SYDVKM. This CDR3 is built from 15 residues. DNA for the CDR3: TGTGCCAGCAGTTTATGGAGGCAGGGGAGCGCTGAAGCTTTCTTT. Its translation is CASSLWRQGSAEAFF.

This clone appeared a few times. The chain has TRBV25-1 and TRBJ1-2, with 9 bases lining up with TRBD1. Germline V lookup: CDR1 MGHDK, CDR2 SYGVNS. With 4 bases clipped from V and 3 bases from J, the junction kept 9 bases outside the gene matches. The CDR3 runs to 16 residues. The CDR3 sequence is CASSGKDRGGYYGYTF. CDR3 nucleotide sequence: TGTGCCAGCAGTGGAAAAGACAGGGGGGGATACTATGGCTACACCTTC.

This clone has just one count. The chain carries TRBV14 and TRBJ2-7; 7 nucleotides align to TRBD1. The J segment lost 1 base and the V segment lost 7 bases, leaving 10 bases of the junction unmatched. This CDR3 has 15 residues. CDR1 SGHDN and CDR2 FVKESK come from the germline V gene. The CDR3 DNA follows: TGTGCCAGCATATCCCACAGGGGCGCATCCTACGAGCAGTACTTC. This codes for CASISHRGASYEQYF.

This clone has just one count. This chain connects TRBV28 to TRBJ2-1; 8 bases match TRBD2. Trimming cost V 2 bases and J 4 bases; bases outside gene matches: 4. From germline, CDR1 is MDHEN and CDR2 SYDVKM. The CDR3 has 15 amino acids. This chain's CDR3 is CASSLQAGAYNEQFF. CDR3 DNA sequence: TGTGCCAGCAGTTTACAAGCGGGGGCTTACAATGAGCAGTTCTTC.

The chain combines TRBV28 with TRBJ2-2, with a tentative D call TRBD1 (5 bases). CDR1 MDHEN and CDR2 SYDVKM come from the germline V gene. The CDR3 has 15 amino acids. V was trimmed by 4 bases and J by 1 base, leaving 10 bases between them. DNA of the CDR3: TGTGCCAGCAGTTCCGCAGGGATGAACACCGGGGAGCTGTTTTTT. Protein: CASSSAGMNTGELFF.

The gene calls are TRBV18 and TRBJ1-3; 9 positions match TRBD1. CDR1 and CDR2 (germline): KGHSH, LQKENI. There are 15 residues in the CDR3. With V trimmed by 3 bases and J by 5 bases, 5 bases remained unmatched. In DNA, the CDR3 is TGTGCCAGCTCACCCGGGACAGGGTCTAGAAACACCATATATTTT. Translating it yields CASSPGTGSRNTIYF.

J is TRBJ1-2 and V is TRBV6-5, with 9 bases matching TRBD1. After removal of 6 bases from V and 7 bases from J, the junction contained 6 bases not matched to a gene. Germline values: CDR1 MNHEY, CDR2 SVGAGI. The CDR3 sequence is 13 residues long. DNA for the CDR3: TGTGCCAGCAGCGGACTGACAGGGGGTGGCTACACCTTC. Amino acid sequence: CASSGLTGGGYTF.

The chain joins TRBV10-3 to TRBJ1-5; TRBD1 might be the D (6 bases). This CDR3 region has 13 residues. Trimming stripped 10 bases from V and 6 bases from J, with 16 bases between. Germline values: CDR1 ENHRY, CDR2 SYGVKD. The CDR3 sequence: CATANEGGQPQHF. DNA of the CDR3: TGTGCCACGGCAAACGAGGGGGGTCAGCCCCAGCATTTT.

V gene TRBV7-9 combines with J gene TRBJ2-2, with D possibly TRBD2 on 5 matching bases. CDR1 and CDR2 (germline): SEHNR, FQNEAQ (reference sequence). The CDR3 has 14 residues. V was clipped by 6 bases and J by 4 bases, with 12 bases between them. CDR3 in amino acids: CASRNPRGTGELFF. In DNA, the CDR3 is TGTGCCAGCAGGAACCCCCGGGGCACCGGGGAGCTGTTTTTT.

This chain connects TRBV28 to TRBJ1-2; tentatively, D is TRBD1 (5 bases). V was pared by 8 bases and J by 2 bases, with 18 bases between. Germline V gene sequence: CDR1 MDHEN, CDR2 SYDVKM. This CDR3 comprises 15 residues. The CDR3 region is CASAEGYEENYGYTF. CDR3 DNA: TGTGCCAGCGCCGAGGGGTATGAAGAGAACTATGGCTACACCTTC.